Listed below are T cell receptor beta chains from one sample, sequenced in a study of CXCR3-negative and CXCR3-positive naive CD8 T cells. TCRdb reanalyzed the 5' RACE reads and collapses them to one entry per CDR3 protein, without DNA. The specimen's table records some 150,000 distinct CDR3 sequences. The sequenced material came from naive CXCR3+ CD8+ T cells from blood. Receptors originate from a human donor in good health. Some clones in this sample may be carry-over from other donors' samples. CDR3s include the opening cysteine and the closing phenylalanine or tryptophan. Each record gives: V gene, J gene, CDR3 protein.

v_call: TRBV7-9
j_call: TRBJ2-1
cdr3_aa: CASSYPGQGAEQFF

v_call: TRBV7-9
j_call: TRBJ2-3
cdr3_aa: CASSVGQGSDTQYF

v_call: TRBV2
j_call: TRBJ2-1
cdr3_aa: CASSPSLRGVDNEQFF

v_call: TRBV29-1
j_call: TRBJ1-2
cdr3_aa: CSGGSYDGYTF

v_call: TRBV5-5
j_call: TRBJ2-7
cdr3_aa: CASSSWTGGQYEQYF

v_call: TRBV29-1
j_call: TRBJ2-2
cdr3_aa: CSVAGSGELFF

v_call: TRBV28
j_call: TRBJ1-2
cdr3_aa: CASRHTGGGYTF

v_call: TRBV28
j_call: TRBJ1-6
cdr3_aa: CASSPLVVVGVSPLHF

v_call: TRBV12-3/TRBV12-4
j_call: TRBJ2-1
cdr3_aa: CASSLDLLAGNYNEQFF

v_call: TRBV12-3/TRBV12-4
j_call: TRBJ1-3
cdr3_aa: CASSGTEEASGNTIYF

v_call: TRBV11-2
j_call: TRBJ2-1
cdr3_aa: CASSLGGSGLLNEQFF

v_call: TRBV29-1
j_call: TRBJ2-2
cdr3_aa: CSVSGPNTGELFF

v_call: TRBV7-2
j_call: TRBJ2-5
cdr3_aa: CATRPGLAAQGRETQYF

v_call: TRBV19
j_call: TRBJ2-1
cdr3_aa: CASTRGSGGIYEQFF

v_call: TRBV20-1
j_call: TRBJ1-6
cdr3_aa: CSASPQTGMNSPLHF

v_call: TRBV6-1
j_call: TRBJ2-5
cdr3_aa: CASSEGSLMNLIAGETQYF

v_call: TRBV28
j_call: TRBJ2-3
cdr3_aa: CASSYPGTGGSPSSTDTQYF

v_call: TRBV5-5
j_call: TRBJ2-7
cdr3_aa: CASSLLLGGAYEQYF

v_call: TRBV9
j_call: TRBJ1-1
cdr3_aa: CASSGETEHTEAFF

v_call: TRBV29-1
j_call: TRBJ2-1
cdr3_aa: CSVVLASYNKQFF

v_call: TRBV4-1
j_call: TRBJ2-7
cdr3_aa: CASSQVGTVEQYF

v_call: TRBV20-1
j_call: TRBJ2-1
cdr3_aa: CSARDQLGREFLHEQFF

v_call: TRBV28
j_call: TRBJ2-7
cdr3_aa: CASSPIDRTAYEQYF

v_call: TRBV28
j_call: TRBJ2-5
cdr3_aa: CASSTTDQETQYF

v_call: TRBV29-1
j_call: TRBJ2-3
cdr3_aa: CSVEDLISGTDTQYF

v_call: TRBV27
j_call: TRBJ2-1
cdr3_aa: CASSLSGGLALSYNEQFF

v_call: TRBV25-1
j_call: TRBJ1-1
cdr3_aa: CASGFPGQAEAFF

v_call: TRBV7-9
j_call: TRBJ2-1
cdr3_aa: CASSLAFTGAFF

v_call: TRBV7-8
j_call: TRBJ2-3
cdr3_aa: CASSQLWASGMDTQYF